The 10 T cell receptor beta chains presented below share a single source sample, sequenced in a study of blood T cell repertoires in COVID-19. TCRdb keeps only in-frame clones here, not all; method: immunoSEQ multiplex PCR. The sample records fewer than 100,000 clones, approximately 78% being singletons. The specimen sequenced was peripheral blood. Receptors were obtained from a human donor in a cohort sampled during active COVID-19.

This chain uses TRBV19 with TRBJ2-7; TRBD2 aligns across 8 bases. CDR3 size: 15 residues. Germline CDR1 reads LNHDA; CDR2 reads SQIVND (reference sequence). V lost 7 bases to trimming and J lost 1 base; unmatched junction nucleotides: 9. The CDR3 coding sequence is TGTGCCAGTAAGCGGGGGCCCCAGGAGTCCTACGAGCAGTACTTC. Encoded protein: CASKRGPQESYEQYF. The complete variable domain, with remaining parts taken from reference TRBV19 and TRBJ2-7, reads DGGITQSPKYLFRKEGQNVTLSCEQNLNHDAMYWYRQDPGQGLRLIYYSQIVNDFQKGDIAEGYSVSREKKESFPLTVTSAQKNPTAFYLCASKRGPQESYEQYFGPGTRLTVT.

This chain joins TRBV19 and TRBJ1-1, with 9 nucleotides matching TRBD1. J was trimmed by 1 base and V by 6 bases; bases with no gene match: 3. This CDR3 spans 14 amino acids. Germline CDR1 is LNHDA and CDR2 is SQIVND (reference sequence). CDR3 region: CASRGTGRNTEAFF. CDR3 nucleotide sequence: TGTGCCAGTAGGGGGACAGGGAGGAACACTGAAGCTTTCTTT.

V gene TRBV11-2 combines with J gene TRBJ1-4; weak D call: TRBD1 (6 bases). Trimming shortened V by 3 bases and J by 4 bases, and 15 bases separated the two germline ends. The CDR3 length is 16 residues. The germline gives CDR1 SGHAT, CDR2 FQNNGV. CDR3: CASSFRGGWGNEKLFF. DNA for the CDR3: TGTGCCAGCAGCTTTAGGGGGGGTTGGGGTAATGAAAAACTGTTTTTT.

This chain connects TRBV6-5 to TRBJ1-1; 7 bases agree with TRBD1. CDR1 is MNHEY and CDR2 is SVGAGI in the germline V gene. J lost 11 bases, V lost 2 bases, and 8 bases had no gene match. The CDR3 runs to 13 residues. Here the CDR3 DNA reads TGTGCCAGCAGTTACGACAGGGACGGGTGGGCTTTCTTT. This codes for CASSYDRDGWAFF.

V is TRBV5-1 and J is TRBJ1-4; 9 bases are a match to TRBD1. V lost 4 bases to trimming and J lost 8 bases; unmatched junction nucleotides: 6. The V gene's germline CDR1 is SGHRS and CDR2 YFSETQ. The CDR3 is 14 residues long. Here the CDR3 DNA reads TGCGCCAGCAGCCTACAGGGGGCGGACGAAAAACTGTTTTTT. Translating gives CASSLQGADEKLFF.

This clone was detected only once. V usage is TRBV12-5 and J usage is TRBJ1-3, with unresolved D. The CDR3 contains 13 residues. Germline CDR1 LGHNT, CDR2 FRNRAP. Trimming left V 1 base short and J 7 bases short, with 8 bases between. The CDR3 reads CASGLEAGNTIYF. The CDR3 DNA reads TGTGCTAGTGGTTTGGAGGCGGGGAACACCATATATTTT.

The gene calls are TRBV2 and TRBJ1-5, with D unresolved. Germline CDR1 and CDR2: SNHLY and FYNNEI. Trimming removed 7 bases from V and 2 bases from J, with 15 bases in between. This CDR3 comprises 15 residues. Here the CDR3 reads CASTAGTLRNQPQHF. The CDR3, as DNA: TGTGCCAGCACCGCGGGAACATTGCGCAATCAGCCCCAGCATTTT.

The rearrangement joins TRBV18 to TRBJ2-1, with TRBD2 identical over 9 bases. V was pared by 0 bases and J by 5 bases, with 5 bases of the junction left unmatched. This CDR3 comprises 16 residues. Per germline, CDR1 KGHSH and CDR2 LQKENI. CDR3 nucleotides: TGTGCCAGCTCACCACCAGGTCTAGCGGGGAACAATGAGCAGTTCTTC. This gives the protein CASSPPGLAGNNEQFF.

The chain is built from TRBV7-9 and TRBJ2-2; TRBD2 matches at 9 bases. The trim removed 0 bases at V and 4 bases at J, leaving 3 bases unmatched. Germline assignment: CDR1 SEHNR and CDR2 FQNEAQ (reference sequence). The CDR3 spans 16 residues. The CDR3 coding sequence is TGTGCCAGCAGCTTAGCTGGCGGGGGGGCCACCGGGGAGCTGTTTTTT. It yields the protein CASSLAGGGATGELFF.

The chain links TRBV6-5 to TRBJ1-5, with 9 bases matching TRBD1. Germline V gene data show CDR1 as MNHEY and CDR2 as SVGAGI. Trimming removed 7 bases from V and 11 bases from J; junction bases left unmatched: 12. The CDR3 is 14 residues long. DNA for the CDR3: TGTGCCAGCAAACCCACAGGGGGCGGCTCGACCCAGCATTTT. It codes for CASKPTGGGSTQHF.